These 8 T cell receptor beta chains originate from one sample sequenced in a study of regulatory T cells in long-lasting Graves disease. Time point specified: newly diagnosed GD, antithyroid drugs for less than 3 months. Preparation of the TCR library used RNA extracted from PBMCs. TCR beta libraries were built with iRepertoire HTBI primers and Arm-PCR of CDR3 regions. Via MiXCR, TCRdb re-called the multiplex PCR reads, giving one row per CDR3 protein. The table shows a few hundred thousand distinct CDR3 sequences, with around 18% occurring only once. Sample: peripheral blood mononuclear cells (PBMCs), taken at new diagnosis, from a patient treated with antithyroid drugs. Source of these receptors: a female donor with Graves disease.

Concerning this clonotype itself: With a far larger clone one base away, a read error is the likely cause. This chain links TRBV6-2 or TRBV6-3 with TRBJ1-1; the match to TRBD1 covers 8 bases. Trimming removed 0 bases from V and 3 bases from J; junction bases left unmatched: 3. The CDR3 contains 15 residues. Germline CDR1 is MNHEY and CDR2 is SVGEGT. CDR3 nucleotide sequence: TGTGCCAGCAGTTACTCGTCGGGACAGGACACTGAAGCTTTCTTT. Amino acids: CASSYSSGQDTEAFF.

V usage is TRBV10-2 and J usage is TRBJ1-1; maybe TRBD1 (5 bases). This CDR3 has 15 amino acids. CDR1 is WSHSY and CDR2 is SAAADI in the germline V gene. V was pared by 6 bases and J by 0 bases, with 14 bases between. The chain's CDR3 is CASRGGREMNTEAFF. The DNA for the CDR3 is TGCGCCAGCAGGGGGGGGAGGGAGATGAACACTGAAGCTTTCTTT.

This clonotype has at least ten counts. The rearrangement uses TRBV10-3 and TRBJ1-1, with D possibly being TRBD1 (5 bases). Germline CDR1 and CDR2: ENHRY and SYGVKD. This CDR3 has 15 residues. The V end lost 3 bases, the J end lost 0 bases, and 11 bases lay between the germline ends. CDR3 region: CAISDGRAMNTEAFF. DNA of the CDR3: TGTGCCATCAGTGACGGCAGGGCAATGAACACTGAAGCTTTCTTT.

This clonotype was counted many times. The chain uses TRBV10-2 and TRBJ1-1; 8 nucleotides agree with TRBD1. There are 14 residues in the CDR3. Germline V gene sequence: CDR1 WSHSY, CDR2 SAAADI. V shed 8 bases, J shed 7 bases, and the junction held 12 bases outside the gene matches. CDR3 bases: TGCGCCAGCGGCTCTTCAGGGGGCACGGATGAAGCTTTCTTT. Translating gives CASGSSGGTDEAFF.

This clonotype occurred once. CDR3 in DNA: TGTGCCAGCAGCTTAGCTCCGAATGTGTGGGACGAGCAGTACTTC. Protein: CASSLAPNVWDEQYF. The chain carries TRBV7-6 and TRBJ2-7; no definite D call. The CDR3 runs to 15 residues. Germline loops: CDR1 SGHVS, CDR2 FNYEAQ. Trimming left V 0 bases short and J 5 bases short, with 14 bases between.

At least ten counts were recorded for this clonotype. The chain employs TRBV28 and TRBJ2-2; D assignment may be TRBD1 or TRBD2 (7 bases each). The CDR3 spans 16 residues. Per germline, CDR1 MDHEN and CDR2 SYDVKM. V gave up 5 bases and J gave up 3 bases, with 16 bases separating them. The CDR3 bases are TGTGCCAGCAGTGGGGGGGACAGAGTATACACCGGGGAGCTGTTTTTT. It translates to CASSGGDRVYTGELFF. The variable domain in full, completed from reference TRBV28 and TRBJ2-2, reads DVKVTQSSRYLVKRTGEKVFLECVQDMDHENMFWYRQDPGLGLRLIYFSYDVKMKEKGDIPEGYSVSREKKERFSLILESASTNQTSMYLCASSGGDRVYTGELFFGEGSRLTVL.

Concerning this clonotype: One base away lies a much larger clone, so this may be a sequencing read error. This chain joins TRBV20-1 and TRBJ2-1; 10 bases align to TRBD2. V lost 0 bases and J lost 10; bases outside the gene matches: 6. In germline, CDR1 is DFQATT, CDR2 SNEGSKA (reference sequence). The CDR3 runs to 14 residues. CDR3 bases: TGCAGTGCTAGAGATCTAGCGGGGGCCTACGAGCAGTTCTTC. It specifies CSARDLAGAYEQFF.

The table lists this clonotype with many counts. V gene TRBV6-5 combines with J gene TRBJ1-2, with 8 bases identical to TRBD1. CDR3 size: 13 residues. Germline loops: CDR1 MNHEY, CDR2 SVGAGI. Losses at the gene ends were 4 bases for V and 6 bases for J; bases not matched to a gene: 4. The CDR3 DNA reads TGTGCCAGCAGTTCAACACAGGGGGATGGCTACACCTTC. Protein product: CASSSTQGDGYTF.